The 27 T cell receptor beta chains below were found in one sample sequenced in a study of cytomegalovirus exposure and HLA in healthy donors. The PCR employed 60 Vbeta primers together with 13 Jbeta primers. Profiling relied on immunoSEQ multiplex PCR, and the TCRdb table lists in-frame clones only, not all of them. The data contain around 150,000 clones, 80% to 90% of them seen just once; the ten biggest clones take up 9.3%. Material for sequencing was PBMCs. The receptors were gathered from a man between 18 and 29 years old in good health and CMV-seropositive.

The chain joins TRBV5-6 to TRBJ2-5, with D possibly being TRBD2 (5 bases). TRBJ2-7 explains the end of the DNA better; the J call may be wrong. The CDR3 is made up of 14 amino acids. Germline assignment: CDR1 SGHDT and CDR2 YYEEEE. The CDR3 loop reads CASSLLGLRYEQYF. In nucleotides, the CDR3 is TGTGCCAGCAGCTTGCTTGGACTCCGGTACGAGCAGTACTTC.

The V gene is TRBV29-1, the J gene TRBJ1-1; D might be TRBD1 (5 bases). This CDR3 has 15 amino acids. CDR1 SQVTM and CDR2 ANQGSEA come from the germline V gene. V shed 0 bases and J shed 6 bases, with 17 bases lying between them. CDR3 nucleotide sequence: TGCAGCGTTGAAGACCCTAAGACGGGGGTGGCTGAAGCTTTCTTT. Residues: CSVEDPKTGVAEAFF.

The rearrangement uses TRBV9 and TRBJ2-3, with D possibly being TRBD1 (6 bases). CDR1 and CDR2 from the germline V gene are SGDLS and YYNGEE. The CDR3 runs to 15 residues. Deletions cut 4 bases from V and 2 bases from J, with 14 bases between. The CDR3 nucleotides are TGTGCCAGCAGCTATCAGCACAGGGTCACAGATACGCAGTATTTT. The encoded protein is CASSYQHRVTDTQYF.

The chain uses TRBV6-6 and TRBJ1-1, with D perhaps TRBD1 (6 bases). This CDR3 has 14 amino acids. The V gene's germline CDR1 is MNHNY and CDR2 SVGAGI (reference sequence). V lost 7 bases, J lost 5 bases, and 17 bases lay in between. The CDR3 region is CASTLGLQGTEAFF. CDR3 nucleotides: TGTGCCAGCACCTTAGGGCTACAGGGAACTGAAGCTTTCTTT.

The gene calls are TRBV6-6 and TRBJ1-2; D is possibly TRBD1 (6 bases). Trimming took off 5 bases at V and 8 bases at J, with 15 bases between the two ends. The CDR3 extends over 13 amino acids. The V gene's germline CDR1 is MNHNY and CDR2 SVGAGI (reference sequence). DNA of the CDR3: TGTGCCAGCAGTACCTTCAGGGGTGGAGGCTACACCTTC. This gives the protein CASSTFRGGGYTF.

The rearrangement joins TRBV4-1 to TRBJ2-3; D is uncertain. The CDR3 has 14 amino acids. The germline CDR1 and CDR2 sequences are MGHRA and YSYEKL. V was cut by 0 bases and J by 4 bases, with 8 bases left in between. CDR3 bases: TGCGCCAGCAGCCAAGATCGAGGCCCAGATACGCAGTATTTT. Encoded protein: CASSQDRGPDTQYF.

This chain connects TRBV2 to TRBJ2-4, with 9 bases that match TRBD1. The CDR3 has 15 residues. J gave up 5 bases and V 8 bases, and 10 bases lay outside the gene matches. CDR1 is SNHLY and CDR2 is FYNNEI in the germline V gene. CDR3 sequence: CASGGQGGRENIQYF. CDR3 coding DNA: TGTGCCAGCGGGGGACAGGGAGGGAGGGAAAACATTCAGTACTTC. Filled out from reference TRBV2 and TRBJ2-4, the complete variable domain reads EPEVTQTPSHQVTQMGQEVILRCVPISNHLYFYWYRQILGQKVEFLVSFYNNEISEKSEIFDDQFSVERPDGSNFTLKIRSTKLEDSAMYFCASGGQGGRENIQYFGAGTRLSVL.

The rearrangement joins TRBV27 to TRBJ2-5, with 12 bases matching TRBD2. The CDR3 is made up of 14 amino acids. Per the germline V gene, CDR1 is MNHEY and CDR2 is SMNVEV (reference sequence). V dropped 7 bases and J dropped 7; count of bases not matched to a gene: 7. The DNA for the CDR3 is TGTGCCAGCAAGCTAGCGGGGGGGCCTGGGACCCAGTACTTC. This codes for CASKLAGGPGTQYF.

This rearrangement joins TRBV7-9 to TRBJ2-7; the D gene is possibly TRBD2 (5 bases). Trimming cost V 5 bases and J 6 bases, with 11 bases left between them. The CDR3 is 12 residues long. CDR1 and CDR2 (germline): SEHNR, FQNEAQ (reference sequence). CDR3 residues: CASSPRAAEQYF. The DNA of the CDR3 is TGTGCCAGCAGCCCGAGGGCGGCCGAGCAGTACTTC.

The V gene is TRBV29-1, the J gene TRBJ1-1, with D maybe TRBD1 (5 bases). Germline assignment: CDR1 SQVTM and CDR2 ANQGSEA. The V end was cut by 6 bases, the J end by 3 bases, with 11 bases between. The CDR3 is 12 amino acids. CDR3 residues: CSVGRGDTEAFF. The CDR3 bases are TGCAGCGTCGGGCGGGGGGACACTGAAGCTTTCTTT.

V gene TRBV10-2 combines with J gene TRBJ2-5; 7 nucleotides line up with TRBD2. This CDR3 contains 14 residues. Looked up from germline, CDR1 is WSHSY and CDR2 is SAAADI. V dropped 4 bases and J dropped 5; count of bases not matched to a gene: 7. The CDR3 reads CASSGGGGRETQYF. The CDR3 bases are TGCGCCAGCAGTGGAGGCGGGGGACGGGAGACCCAGTACTTC.

J is TRBJ2-6 and V is TRBV9; tentative D call: TRBD2 (5 bases). The V end was cut by 0 bases, the J end by 2 bases, with 12 bases between. CDR3 length: 17 residues. Germline assignment: CDR1 SGDLS and CDR2 YYNGEE. Here the CDR3 DNA reads TGTGCCAGCAGCGTAGGCCTAGCCACCCCTGGGGCCAACGTCCTGACTTTC. Translated, it gives CASSVGLATPGANVLTF.

The chain recombines TRBV7-9 with TRBJ2-2; 8 bases match TRBD1. This CDR3 comprises 15 residues. The V gene's germline CDR1 is SEHNR and CDR2 FQNEAQ (reference sequence). The trim removed 7 bases at V and 6 bases at J, leaving 10 bases unmatched. The CDR3 sequence: CASIHRDRIAGELFF. CDR3 nucleotide sequence: TGTGCCAGCATCCACCGGGACAGGATAGCCGGGGAGCTGTTTTTT.

This chain connects TRBV6-5 to TRBJ1-1, with 11 bases that match TRBD1. J lost 4 bases, V lost 5 bases, and 3 bases had no gene match. The CDR3 is 14 residues long. Germline V lookup: CDR1 MNHEY, CDR2 SVGAGI. CDR3 in DNA: TGTGCCAGCAGTGAGGGGACAGGGGGCACTGAAGCTTTCTTT. It codes for CASSEGTGGTEAFF.

The chain is built from TRBV7-6 and TRBJ2-2; D gene unclear. The germline gives CDR1 SGHVS, CDR2 FNYEAQ. This CDR3 is 15 amino acids long. Trimming took off 1 base at V and 1 base at J, with 7 bases between the two ends. The CDR3 loop is CASSLVARNTGELFF. The DNA for the CDR3 is TGTGCCAGCAGCTTAGTCGCGCGGAACACCGGGGAGCTGTTTTTT.

The V and J genes are TRBV27 and TRBJ2-7; perhaps TRBD2 as D (5 bases). Looked up from germline, CDR1 is MNHEY and CDR2 is SMNVEV (reference sequence). CDR3 length equals 13 residues. Trimming removed 5 bases at V and 4 bases at J, with 12 bases between. The CDR3 DNA follows: TGTGCCAGCAGTCCCACTAGGGCTTACGAGCAGTACTTC. It specifies CASSPTRAYEQYF.

This chain links TRBV7-9 with TRBJ2-5; no clear D. Trimming took off 5 bases at V and 2 bases at J, with 3 bases between the two ends. CDR1 SEHNR and CDR2 FQNEAQ come from the germline V gene (reference sequence). The CDR3 length is 11 residues. The CDR3 region is CASSPQETQYF. The DNA of the CDR3 is TGTGCCAGCAGCCCACAAGAGACCCAGTACTTC.

The gene calls are TRBV6-5 and TRBJ2-3, with 8 positions matching TRBD2. J lost 2 bases, V lost 5 bases, and 3 bases had no gene match. The germline V gene encodes CDR1 MNHEY and CDR2 SVGAGI. The CDR3 is 14 amino acids. CDR3: CASSTSGYTDTQYF. The CDR3 DNA sequence: TGTGCCAGCAGTACTAGCGGCTACACAGATACGCAGTATTTT.

This clone was recorded only once. J is TRBJ2-3 and V is TRBV5-1, with 9 bases matching TRBD1. The V segment lost 3 bases and the J segment 6 bases; nucleotides outside the gene matches: 5. The V gene's germline CDR1 is SGHRS and CDR2 YFSETQ. The CDR3 totals 14 residues. The CDR3 here is CASSSQGAWDTQYF. The CDR3 coding sequence is TGCGCCAGCAGCTCACAGGGGGCGTGGGATACGCAGTATTTT.

This rearrangement joins TRBV11-3 to TRBJ2-2; 8 bases are shared with TRBD1. CDR1 is SGHNT, CDR2 YENEEA, per germline. V was clipped by 4 bases and J by 5 bases; unmatched bases: 15. This CDR3 contains 18 residues. DNA of the CDR3: TGTGCCAGCAGCTACGAGGGGGATACAGGGGGAAATACCGGGGAGCTGTTTTTT. This sequence encodes CASSYEGDTGGNTGELFF.

The rearrangement joins TRBV28 to TRBJ2-5, with D possibly matching TRBD2 (5 bases). Gene TRBJ2-7 matches the end of the DNA better, so the J call may be wrong. Germline loops: CDR1 MDHEN, CDR2 SYDVKM. CDR3 length equals 14 residues. The CDR3 DNA is TGTGCCAGCAGTTTAGTTACTAGACCCTACGAGCAGTACTTC. This sequence encodes CASSLVTRPYEQYF.

The genes are TRBV7-2 and TRBJ2-7; 8 bases are shared with TRBD1. The V gene end was trimmed by 5 bases and the J gene end by 8 bases; junction bases not matched to a gene: 8. Germline lookup yields CDR1 SGHTA and CDR2 FQGNSA. CDR3 length: 13 residues. CDR3 DNA: TGTGCCAGCAGCCCAGGGGGCGGGAAAAAGCAGTACTTC. This sequence encodes CASSPGGGKKQYF.

The chain has TRBV30 and TRBJ2-5; 12 positions agree with TRBD2. The end of the DNA is better explained by TRBJ2-7, so the J call may be wrong. CDR3 length equals 19 residues. The germline V gene encodes CDR1 GTSNPN and CDR2 SVGIG (reference sequence). CDR3 sequence: CAWSVSRTSGGSISYEQYF. For the CDR3, the DNA is TGTGCCTGGAGTGTAAGCCGCACTAGCGGGGGGTCGATCTCCTACGAGCAGTACTTC.

This clone occurred once. V is TRBV5-1 and J is TRBJ2-5; D might be TRBD1 (6 bases). Trimming pared 4 bases from V and 5 bases from J, leaving 15 bases between. Germline lookup yields CDR1 SGHRS and CDR2 YFSETQ. There are 14 residues in the CDR3. The CDR3 region is CASSAGAGEETQYF. The CDR3 DNA reads as TGCGCCAGCAGCGCTGGGGCAGGGGAGGAGACCCAGTACTTC. The full variable domain, completed using reference TRBV5-1 and TRBJ2-5, is KAGVTQTPRYLIKTRGQQVTLSCSPISGHRSVSWYQQTPGQGLQFLFEYFSETQRNKGNFPGRFSGRQFSNSRSEMNVSTLELGDSALYLCASSAGAGEETQYFGPGTRLLVL.

A single count supports this clone. The chain couples TRBV7-3 to TRBJ2-1; possible D gene TRBD2, 6 bases. Germline V gene data show CDR1 as SGHTA and CDR2 as FQGTGA. With 5 bases removed from V and 2 bases from J, the gap between germline ends came to 16 bases. There are 16 residues in the CDR3. The DNA for the CDR3 is TGTGCCAGCAGCCTAAATGGGGGGAATCCCTACAATGAGCAGTTCTTC. Protein sequence: CASSLNGGNPYNEQFF.

This clone was detected only once. The gene calls are TRBV10-1 and TRBJ2-4; D ambiguous. Trimming left V 0 bases short and J 8 bases short, with 11 bases between. The germline V gene encodes CDR1 WNHNN and CDR2 SYGVQD (reference sequence). CDR3 length equals 14 residues. CDR3 nucleotides: TGCGCCAGCAGTGAGTCCCCGGGTCAAGACATTCAGTACTTC. As protein: CASSESPGQDIQYF.

Concerning this clone itself: One end of the junction varies from germline; a read error may be responsible. Other DNA sequences in the sample encode the same CDR3. This sequence joins TRBV6-1 and TRBJ1-1, with a tentative D call TRBD1 (6 bases). CDR1 is MNHNS and CDR2 is SASEGT in the germline V gene. The CDR3 is made up of 15 amino acids. Here the CDR3 reads CASSARAGADTEAFF. In nucleotides, the CDR3 is TGTGCCAGCAGTGCGCGGGCAGGGGCCGACACTGAAGCCTTCTTT.